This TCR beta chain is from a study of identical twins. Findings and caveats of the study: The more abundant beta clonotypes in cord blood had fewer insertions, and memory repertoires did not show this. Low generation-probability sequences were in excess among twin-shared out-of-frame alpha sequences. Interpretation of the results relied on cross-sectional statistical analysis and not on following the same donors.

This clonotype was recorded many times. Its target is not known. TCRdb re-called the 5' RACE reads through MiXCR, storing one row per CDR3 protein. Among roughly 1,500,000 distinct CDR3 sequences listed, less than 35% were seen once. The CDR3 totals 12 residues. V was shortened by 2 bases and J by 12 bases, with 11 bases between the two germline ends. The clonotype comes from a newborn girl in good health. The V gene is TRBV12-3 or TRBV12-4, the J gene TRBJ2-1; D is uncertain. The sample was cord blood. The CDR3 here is CASSLILRGQFF. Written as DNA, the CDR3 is TGTGCCAGCAGTTTAATTCTTCGCGGGCAGTTCTTC.